This T cell receptor (beta chain) emerged from a study of shared clonotypes between healthy human individuals. Each subset's genomic DNA was shared equally among a number of immunoSEQ plates. Some 30,000 T cell genomes, or 200 ng DNA, went into the sorted-subset replicate PCRs. Clones were sequenced by immunoSEQ multiplex PCR, and TCRdb holds only the in-frame ones, with some missing. This sample has around 1.9 million clones, with roughly 95% found just once. Naive CD8 cells, CD45RO-negative and positively selected for CCR7, excluded terminally differentiated effector memory CD45RA+ cells. Sequencing was carried out using naive CD8+ T cells from PBMCs. This TCR was sampled from a man younger than 35 in good health. Some clones in this sample may be carry-over from other donors' samples.

CDR3 sequence: CASSPGRRYEQYF. The CDR3 DNA is TGTGCCAGCAGCCCGGGACGGCGATACGAGCAGTACTTC. The chain combines TRBV14 with TRBJ2-7, with D tentatively TRBD1 or TRBD2 (5 bases each). The CDR3 sequence is 13 residues long. V lost 4 bases to trimming and J lost 4 bases, with 11 bases between them. Germline V gives CDR1 SGHDN, CDR2 FVKESK.